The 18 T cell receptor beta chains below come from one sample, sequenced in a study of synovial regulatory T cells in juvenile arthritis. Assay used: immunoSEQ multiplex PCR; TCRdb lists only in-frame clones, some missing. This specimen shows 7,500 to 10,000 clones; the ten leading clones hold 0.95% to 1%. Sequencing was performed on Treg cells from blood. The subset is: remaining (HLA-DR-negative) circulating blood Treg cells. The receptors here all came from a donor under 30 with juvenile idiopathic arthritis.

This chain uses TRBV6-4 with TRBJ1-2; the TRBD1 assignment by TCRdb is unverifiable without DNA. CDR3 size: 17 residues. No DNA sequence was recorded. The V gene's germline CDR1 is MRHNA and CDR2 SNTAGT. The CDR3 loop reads CASSGGTGALGPYGYTF.

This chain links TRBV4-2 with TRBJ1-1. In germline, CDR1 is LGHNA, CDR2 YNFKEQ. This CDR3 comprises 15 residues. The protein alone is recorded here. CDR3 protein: CASSQTPGPGISAFF.

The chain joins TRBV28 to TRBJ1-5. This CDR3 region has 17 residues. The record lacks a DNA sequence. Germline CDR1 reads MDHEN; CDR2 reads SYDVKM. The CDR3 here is CASSFKVGGVTNQPQHF. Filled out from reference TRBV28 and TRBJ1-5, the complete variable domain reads DVKVTQSSRYLVKRTGEKVFLECVQDMDHENMFWYRQDPGLGLRLIYFSYDVKMKEKGDIPEGYSVSREKKERFSLILESASTNQTSMYLCASSFKVGGVTNQPQHFGDGTRLSIL.

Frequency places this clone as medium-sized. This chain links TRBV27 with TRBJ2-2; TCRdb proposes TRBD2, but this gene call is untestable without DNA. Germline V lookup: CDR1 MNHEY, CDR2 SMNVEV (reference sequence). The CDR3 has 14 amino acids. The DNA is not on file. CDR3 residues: CASRPGYITGELFF.

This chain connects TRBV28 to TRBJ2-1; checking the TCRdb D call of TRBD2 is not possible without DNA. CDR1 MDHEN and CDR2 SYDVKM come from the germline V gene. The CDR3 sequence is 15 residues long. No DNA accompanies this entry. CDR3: CASSELSGVNNEQFF.

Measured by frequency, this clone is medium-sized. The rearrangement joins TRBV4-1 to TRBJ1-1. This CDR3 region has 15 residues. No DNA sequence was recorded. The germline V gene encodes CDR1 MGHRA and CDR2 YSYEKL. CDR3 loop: CASSPPRRMNTEAFF.

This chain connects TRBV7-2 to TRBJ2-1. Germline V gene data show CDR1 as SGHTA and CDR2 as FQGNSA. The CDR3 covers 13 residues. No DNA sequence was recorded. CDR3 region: CASSPAFYNEQFF. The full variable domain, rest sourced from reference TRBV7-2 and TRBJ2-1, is GAGVSQSPSNKVTEKGKDVELRCDPISGHTALYWYRQSLGQGLEFLIYFQGNSAPDKSGLPSDRFSAERTGGSVSTLTIQRTQQEDSAVYLCASSPAFYNEQFFGPGTRLTVL.

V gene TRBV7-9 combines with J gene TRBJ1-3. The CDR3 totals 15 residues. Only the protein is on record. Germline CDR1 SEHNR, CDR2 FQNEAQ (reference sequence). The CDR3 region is CASSSLRRSGNTIYF. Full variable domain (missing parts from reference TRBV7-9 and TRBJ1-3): DTGVSQNPRHKITKRGQNVTFRCDPISEHNRLYWYRQTLGQGPEFLTYFQNEAQLEKSRLLSDRFSAERPKGSFSTLEIQRTEQGDSAMYLCASSSLRRSGNTIYFGEGSWLTVV.

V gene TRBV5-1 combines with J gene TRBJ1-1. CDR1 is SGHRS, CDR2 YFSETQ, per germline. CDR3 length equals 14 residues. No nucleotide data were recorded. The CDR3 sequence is CASSLMGEYTEAFF.

The chain's CDR3 is CASSQTGTGGVEYF. The chain combines TRBV5-1 with TRBJ2-7; lacking DNA, the TRBD1 call made by TCRdb goes unchecked. The germline CDR1 and CDR2 sequences are SGHRS and YFSETQ. The CDR3 covers 14 residues. Only the protein is available.

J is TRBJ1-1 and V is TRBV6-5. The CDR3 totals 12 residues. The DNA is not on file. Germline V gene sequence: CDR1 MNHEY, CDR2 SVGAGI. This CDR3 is CASSYTRTEAFF.

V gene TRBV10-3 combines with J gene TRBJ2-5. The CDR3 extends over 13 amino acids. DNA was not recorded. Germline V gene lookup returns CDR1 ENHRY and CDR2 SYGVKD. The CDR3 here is CAISEMYGETQYF.

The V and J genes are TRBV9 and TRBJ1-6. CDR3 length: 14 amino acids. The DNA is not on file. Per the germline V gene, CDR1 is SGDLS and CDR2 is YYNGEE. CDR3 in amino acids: CASSFGPGDSPLHF.

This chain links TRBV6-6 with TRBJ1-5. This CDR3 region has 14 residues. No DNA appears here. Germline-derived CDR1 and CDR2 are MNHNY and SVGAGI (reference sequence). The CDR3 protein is CASSDPADAQPQHF.

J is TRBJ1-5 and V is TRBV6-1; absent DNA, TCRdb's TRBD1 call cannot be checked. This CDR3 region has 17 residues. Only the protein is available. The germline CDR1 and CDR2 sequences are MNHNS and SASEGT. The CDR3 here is CASSEIRQSYSNQPQHF.

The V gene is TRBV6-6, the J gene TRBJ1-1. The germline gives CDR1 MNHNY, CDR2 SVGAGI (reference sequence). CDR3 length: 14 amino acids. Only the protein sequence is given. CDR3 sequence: CASSYSRGATEAFF.

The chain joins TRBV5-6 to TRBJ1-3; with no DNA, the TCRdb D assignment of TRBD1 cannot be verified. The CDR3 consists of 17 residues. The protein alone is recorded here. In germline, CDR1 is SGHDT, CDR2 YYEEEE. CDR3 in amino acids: CASSFIDRGLVGNTIYF.

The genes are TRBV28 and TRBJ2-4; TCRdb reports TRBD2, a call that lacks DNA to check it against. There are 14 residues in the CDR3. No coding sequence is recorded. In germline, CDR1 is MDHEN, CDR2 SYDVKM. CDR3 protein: CASSPTDGENIQYF.